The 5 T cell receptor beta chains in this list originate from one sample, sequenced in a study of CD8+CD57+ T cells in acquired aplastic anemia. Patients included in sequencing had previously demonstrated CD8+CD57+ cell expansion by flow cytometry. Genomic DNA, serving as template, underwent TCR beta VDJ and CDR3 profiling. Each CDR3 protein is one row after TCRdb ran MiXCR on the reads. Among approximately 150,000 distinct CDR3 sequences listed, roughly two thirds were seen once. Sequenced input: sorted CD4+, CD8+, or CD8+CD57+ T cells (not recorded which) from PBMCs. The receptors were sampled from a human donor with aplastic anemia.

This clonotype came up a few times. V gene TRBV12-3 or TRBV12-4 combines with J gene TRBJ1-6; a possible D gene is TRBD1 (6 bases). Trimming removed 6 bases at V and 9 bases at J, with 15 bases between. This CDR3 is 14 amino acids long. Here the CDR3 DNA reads TGTGCCAGCAGCCATGGACAGACAGCTTCACCCCTCCACTTT. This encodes CASSHGQTASPLHF.

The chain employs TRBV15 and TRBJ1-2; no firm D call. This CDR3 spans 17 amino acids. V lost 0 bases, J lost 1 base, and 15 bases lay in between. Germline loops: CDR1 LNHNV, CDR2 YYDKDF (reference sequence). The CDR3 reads CATSRDLTVHDNYGYTF. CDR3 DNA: TGTGCCACCAGCAGAGACCTAACCGTACACGATAACTATGGCTACACCTTC.

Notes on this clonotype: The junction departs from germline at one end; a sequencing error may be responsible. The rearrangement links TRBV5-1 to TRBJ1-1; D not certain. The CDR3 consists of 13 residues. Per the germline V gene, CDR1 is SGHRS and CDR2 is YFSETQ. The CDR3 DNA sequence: TGTGCCAGCAGCTTTCAGACGAACACTGAAGCTTTCTTT. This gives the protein CASSFQTNTEAFF.

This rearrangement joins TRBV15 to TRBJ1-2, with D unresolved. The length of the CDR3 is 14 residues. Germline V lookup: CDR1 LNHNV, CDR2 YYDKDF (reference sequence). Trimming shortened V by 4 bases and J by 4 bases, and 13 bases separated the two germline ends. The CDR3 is CATSTSPGGYGYTF. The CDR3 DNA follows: TGTGCCACCAGCACCTCGCCAGGAGGCTATGGCTACACCTTC.

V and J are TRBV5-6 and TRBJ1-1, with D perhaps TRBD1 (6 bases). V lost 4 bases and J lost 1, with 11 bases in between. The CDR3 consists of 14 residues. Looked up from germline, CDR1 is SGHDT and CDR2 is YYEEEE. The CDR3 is CASSVDSKNTEAFF. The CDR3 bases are TGTGCCAGCAGCGTGGACAGTAAGAACACTGAAGCTTTCTTT.